These T cell receptor beta chains were read from a single sample in a study of blood T cell repertoires in COVID-19. Repertoires were generated with immunoSEQ multiplex PCR, while TCRdb's copy carries only in-frame clones and drops some. The sample consists of about 400,000 clones, about 87% of them appearing once. The sample taken for sequencing was PBMCs or T cells enriched from blood (not recorded which). These receptors were taken from a woman aged 45 to 65 who had recovered from COVID-19. CDR3s include the opening cysteine and the closing phenylalanine or tryptophan. D genes are given only for firm matches.

TRBV2,.,16,CASSNYLPASSQPQHF
TRBV19,.,15,CASRGSRATNEKLFF
TRBV28,.,16,CASSTTRSAGNQPQHF
TRBV27,TRBD1,13,CASRDRGDQPQHF
TRBV3-1/TRBV3-2,TRBD1,18,CASSQFLGQGLSGNTIYF
TRBV12-3/TRBV12-4,.,13,CASSFTKEAEQYF
TRBV6-5,TRBD1,12,CASRTGGTEAFF
TRBV27,TRBD1,16,CASSLRQGFENTEAFF
TRBV2,.,10,CASSRREQFF
TRBV7-2,TRBD2,16,CASSTGLAGLTDTQYF
TRBV3-1/TRBV3-2,.,18,CASSQGEWKISSGNTIYF
TRBV5-6,.,14,CASSLLQRSTEAFF
TRBV25-1,TRBD1,14,CASSEYAGGGGYTF
TRBV3-1/TRBV3-2,TRBD2,19,CASSLSTGPSGGAKNIQYF
TRBV13,TRBD1,16,CASGTGGTKTTYEQYF
TRBV19,.,15,CASRSTGLNTGELFF
TRBV27,TRBD1,15,CASSLLSTGRPQAFF
TRBV5-8,.,14,CANRLPGGGGTQYF
TRBV9,TRBD1,17,CASSLRDRASGANVLTF
TRBV2,.,14,CASSEAQANQPQHF
TRBV7-8,TRBD2,15,CASSYTGGTRDTQYF
TRBV7-9,TRBD1,14,CASSFRDRGNEQFF
TRBV4-1,TRBD1,14,CASSSGQGAVEAFF
TRBV18,.,18,CASSQLTGGGGAKNIQYF
TRBV15,TRBD1,16,CATSRDRGRGNQPQHF
TRBV3-1/TRBV3-2,.,16,CASSPGPRQANYGYTF
TRBV2,.,16,CASSDGGRDRNQPQHF
TRBV6-5,.,13,CASRAAGADTQYF
TRBV5-1,TRBD1,14,CASSIGQGQETQYF
TRBV7-9,.,15,CASSLVGAGTTEAFF
TRBV29-1,TRBD2,12,CSVGTSAGELFF
TRBV20-1,.,13,CSASPTRNQPQHF
TRBV5-5,.,17,CASSLGLDLRGNSPLHF
TRBV19,TRBD2,14,CASKGGGYTGELFF
TRBV18,TRBD1,15,CASSPVGTGLTPQHF
TRBV9,.,15,CASSVGGGSAYEQYF
TRBV7-2,TRBD2,16,CASSFGVERGGGEQFF
TRBV9,.,15,CASSVDGGPFYGYTF
TRBV28,.,15,CASSLGGVSYNEQFF
TRBV7-2,TRBD2,12,CASRGGTYEQYF
TRBV30,.,10,CARRSYGYTF
TRBV2,.,16,CASSQRGVGTNEKLFF